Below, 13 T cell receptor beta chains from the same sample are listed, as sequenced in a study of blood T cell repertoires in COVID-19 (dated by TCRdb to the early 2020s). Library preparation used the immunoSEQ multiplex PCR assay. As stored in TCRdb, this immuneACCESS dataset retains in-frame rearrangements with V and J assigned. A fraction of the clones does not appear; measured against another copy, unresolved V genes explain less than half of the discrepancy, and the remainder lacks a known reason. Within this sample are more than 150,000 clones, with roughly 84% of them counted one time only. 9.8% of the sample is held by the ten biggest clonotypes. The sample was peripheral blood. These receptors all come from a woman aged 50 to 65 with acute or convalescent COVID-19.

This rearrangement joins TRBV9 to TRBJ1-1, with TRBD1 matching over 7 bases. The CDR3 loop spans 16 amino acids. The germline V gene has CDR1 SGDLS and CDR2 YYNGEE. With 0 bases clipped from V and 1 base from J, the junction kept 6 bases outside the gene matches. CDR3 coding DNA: TGTGCCAGCAGCGTAGGATTGGGACAGACGAACACTGAAGCTTTCTTT. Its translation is CASSVGLGQTNTEAFF.

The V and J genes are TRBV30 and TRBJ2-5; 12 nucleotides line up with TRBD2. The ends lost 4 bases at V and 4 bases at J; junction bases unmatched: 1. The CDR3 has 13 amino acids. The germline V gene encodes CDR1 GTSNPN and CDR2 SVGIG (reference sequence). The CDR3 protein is CAWTGLAGETQYF. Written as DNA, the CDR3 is TGTGCCTGGACGGGACTAGCGGGAGAGACCCAGTACTTC.

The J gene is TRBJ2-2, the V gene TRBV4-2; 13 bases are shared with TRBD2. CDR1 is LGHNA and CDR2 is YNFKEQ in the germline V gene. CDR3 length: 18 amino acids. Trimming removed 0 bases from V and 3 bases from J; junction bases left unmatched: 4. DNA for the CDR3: TGTGCCAGCAGCCAAGAACTAGCGGGAGGGCTGTACACCGGGGAGCTGTTTTTT. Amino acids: CASSQELAGGLYTGELFF.

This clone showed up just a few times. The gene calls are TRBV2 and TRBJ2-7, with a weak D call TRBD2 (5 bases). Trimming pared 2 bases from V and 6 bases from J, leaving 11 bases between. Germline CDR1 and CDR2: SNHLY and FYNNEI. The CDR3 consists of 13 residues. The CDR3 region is CASSESEGGEQYF. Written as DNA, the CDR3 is TGTGCCAGCAGTGAATCCGAGGGTGGCGAGCAGTACTTC.

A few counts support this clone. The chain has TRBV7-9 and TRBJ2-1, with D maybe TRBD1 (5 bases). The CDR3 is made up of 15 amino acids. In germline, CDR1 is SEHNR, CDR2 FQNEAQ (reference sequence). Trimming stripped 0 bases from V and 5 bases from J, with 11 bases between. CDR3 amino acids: CASSLAGLGNNEQFF. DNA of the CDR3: TGTGCCAGCAGCTTAGCGGGGCTCGGAAACAATGAGCAGTTCTTC. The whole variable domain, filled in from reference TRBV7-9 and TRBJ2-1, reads DTGVSQNPRHKITKRGQNVTFRCDPISEHNRLYWYRQTLGQGPEFLTYFQNEAQLEKSRLLSDRFSAERPKGSFSTLEIQRTEQGDSAMYLCASSLAGLGNNEQFFGPGTRLTVL.

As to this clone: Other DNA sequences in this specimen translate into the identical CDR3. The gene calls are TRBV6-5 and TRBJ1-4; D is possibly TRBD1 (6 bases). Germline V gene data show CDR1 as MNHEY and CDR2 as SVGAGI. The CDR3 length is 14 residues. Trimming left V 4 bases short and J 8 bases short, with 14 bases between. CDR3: CASSLTGTDEKLFF. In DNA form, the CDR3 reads TGTGCCAGCAGTTTAACAGGGACGGACGAAAAACTGTTTTTT.

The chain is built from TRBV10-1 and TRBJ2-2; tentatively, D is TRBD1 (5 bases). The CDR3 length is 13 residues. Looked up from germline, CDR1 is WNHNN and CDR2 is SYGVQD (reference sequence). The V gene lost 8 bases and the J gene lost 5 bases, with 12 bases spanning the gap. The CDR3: CASGSQGTGELFF. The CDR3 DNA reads TGCGCCAGCGGTAGCCAGGGTACCGGGGAGCTGTTTTTT.

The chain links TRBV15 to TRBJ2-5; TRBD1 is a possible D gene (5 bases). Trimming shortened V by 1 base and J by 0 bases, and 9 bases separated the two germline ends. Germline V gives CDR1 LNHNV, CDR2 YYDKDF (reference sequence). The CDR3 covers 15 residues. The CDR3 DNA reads TGTGCCACCAGCAGAGTTACAGGCCACCAAGAGACCCAGTACTTC. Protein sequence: CATSRVTGHQETQYF.

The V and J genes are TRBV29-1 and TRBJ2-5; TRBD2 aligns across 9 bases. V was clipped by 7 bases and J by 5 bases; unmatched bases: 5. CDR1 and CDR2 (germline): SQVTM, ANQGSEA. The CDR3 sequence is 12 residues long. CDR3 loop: CSAPGLAETQYF. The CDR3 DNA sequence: TGCAGCGCCCCAGGACTAGCGGAGACCCAGTACTTC.

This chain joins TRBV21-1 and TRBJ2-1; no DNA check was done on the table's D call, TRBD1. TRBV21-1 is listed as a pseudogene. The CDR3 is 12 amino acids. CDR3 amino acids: CASSNRDNEQFF. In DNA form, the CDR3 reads TGTGCCAGCAGCAACAGGGACAATGAGCAGTTCTTC.

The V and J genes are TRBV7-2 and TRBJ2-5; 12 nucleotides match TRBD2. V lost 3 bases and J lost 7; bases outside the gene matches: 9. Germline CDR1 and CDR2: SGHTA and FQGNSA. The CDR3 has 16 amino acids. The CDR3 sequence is CASSFRLAGVPGTQYF. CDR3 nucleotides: TGTGCCAGCAGCTTCCGACTAGCGGGAGTCCCGGGGACCCAGTACTTC.

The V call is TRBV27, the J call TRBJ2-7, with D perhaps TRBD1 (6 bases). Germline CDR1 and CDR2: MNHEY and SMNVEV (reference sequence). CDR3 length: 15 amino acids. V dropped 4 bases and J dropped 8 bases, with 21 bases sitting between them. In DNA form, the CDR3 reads TGTGCCAGCAGTTACATTGACAGGAAAGTTACGAAGCAGTACTTC. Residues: CASSYIDRKVTKQYF.

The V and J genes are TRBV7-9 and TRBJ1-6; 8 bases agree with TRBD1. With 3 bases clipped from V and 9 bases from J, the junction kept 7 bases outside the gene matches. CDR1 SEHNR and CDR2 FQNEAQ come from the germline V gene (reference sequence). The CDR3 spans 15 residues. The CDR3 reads CASSFLDRESSPLHF. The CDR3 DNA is TGTGCCAGCAGCTTCCTGGACAGGGAGTCTTCACCCCTCCACTTT.